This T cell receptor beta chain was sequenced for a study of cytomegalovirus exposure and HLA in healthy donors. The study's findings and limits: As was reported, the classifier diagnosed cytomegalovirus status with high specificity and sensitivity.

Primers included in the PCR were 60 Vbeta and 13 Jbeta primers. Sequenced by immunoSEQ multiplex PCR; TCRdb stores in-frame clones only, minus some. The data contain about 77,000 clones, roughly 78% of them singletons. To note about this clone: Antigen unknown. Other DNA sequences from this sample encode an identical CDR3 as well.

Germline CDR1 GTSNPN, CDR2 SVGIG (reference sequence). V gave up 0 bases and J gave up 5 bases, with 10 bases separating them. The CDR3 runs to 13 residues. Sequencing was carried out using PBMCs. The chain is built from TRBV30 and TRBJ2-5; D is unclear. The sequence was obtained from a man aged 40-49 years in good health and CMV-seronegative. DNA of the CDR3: TGTGCCTGGAGTGTACGGTCGCGGGAGACCCAGTACTTC. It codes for CAWSVRSRETQYF. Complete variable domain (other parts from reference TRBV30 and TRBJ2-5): SQTIHQWPATLVQPVGSPLSLECTVEGTSNPNLYWYRQAAGRGLQLLFYSVGIGQISSEVPQNLSASRPQDRQFILSSKKLLLSDSGFYLCAWSVRSRETQYFGPGTRLLVL.